These 25 T cell receptor beta chains share one sample of origin, sequenced in a study of metastatic and nonmetastatic thyroid tumors. Treatment of any kind had been given to no patient before thyroid surgery. TCRdb recomputed clones from the PCR reads via MiXCR. The table includes approximately 65,000 clones, 4% to 5% detected once. Sample: blood. The receptors here all came from a female donor with papillary thyroid cancer or a benign thyroid nodule (not recorded which). Some clones in this sample may be carry-over from other donors' samples.

This clone was seen more than once but under ten times. CDR3 nucleotide sequence: TGCAGTGCCACGGGACCAACGAACACCGGGGAGCTGTTTTTT. It yields the protein CSATGPTNTGELFF. The rearrangement links TRBV20-1 to TRBJ2-2; D is perhaps TRBD1 or TRBD2 (5 bases each). In germline, CDR1 is DFQATT, CDR2 SNEGSKA (reference sequence). The CDR3 has 14 amino acids. With 6 bases removed from V and 0 bases from J, the gap between germline ends came to 11 bases.

This clone has a count of ten or more. V and J are TRBV5-6 and TRBJ2-1; 14 nucleotides agree with TRBD2. The CDR3 length is 19 residues. Germline V gives CDR1 SGHDT, CDR2 YYEEEE. J was trimmed by 4 bases and V by 4 bases; bases with no gene match: 13. The CDR3 region has the DNA TGTGCCAGCAGCCCACTCTCGCCGGGACTAGCGGGAGAATACAATGAGCAGTTCTTC. Its protein product is CASSPLSPGLAGEYNEQFF. Drawing the rest from reference TRBV5-6 and TRBJ2-1, the complete variable domain is DAGVTQSPTHLIKTRGQQVTLRCSPKSGHDTVSWYQQALGQGPQFIFQYYEEEERQRGNFPDRFSGHQFPNYSSELNVNALLLGDSALYLCASSPLSPGLAGEYNEQFFGPGTRLTVL.

This clone was counted at least ten times. This rearrangement joins TRBV28 to TRBJ2-6; D is perhaps TRBD2 (6 bases). This CDR3 spans 15 amino acids. Germline V CDR1 and CDR2: MDHEN, SYDVKM. Between the trimmed V and J ends, which lost 6 bases and 4 bases, there was a span of 13 bases. The CDR3 DNA reads as TGTGCCAGCAGCGAGGGACTGGGAGGGGCCAACGTCCTGACTTTC. Amino acid sequence: CASSEGLGGANVLTF.

This clone has a count of ten or more. CDR3 sequence reads: CASSPTPGYSYNEQFF. Written as DNA, the CDR3 is TGTGCCAGCAGCCCTACCCCAGGGTACTCCTACAATGAGCAGTTCTTC. This chain connects TRBV7-9 to TRBJ2-1, with D tentatively TRBD1 (5 bases). The CDR3 has 16 amino acids. V was pared by 5 bases and J by 0 bases, with 14 bases between. Per germline, CDR1 SEHNR and CDR2 FQNEAQ (reference sequence).

This clone appeared a few times. This could be a read error, since a much larger clone is one nucleotide away. The chain has TRBV24-1 and TRBJ2-1; 7 bases map to TRBD2. Germline V lookup: CDR1 KGHDR, CDR2 SFDVKD. This CDR3 contains 16 residues. V lost 4 bases and J lost 4; bases outside the gene matches: 9. CDR3 sequence (DNA): TGTGCCACCAGTGACTCCGGGACTAAGGATTACAATGAGCAGTTCTTC. It translates to CATSDSGTKDYNEQFF.

This clone was counted at least ten times. The chain has TRBV7-8 and TRBJ2-3, with D uncertain. The CDR3 is 12 residues long. Trimming shortened V by 3 bases and J by 6 bases, and 7 bases separated the two germline ends. The germline V gene encodes CDR1 SGHVS and CDR2 FQNEAQ. CDR3 region: CASSFLGDTQYF. The CDR3 coding sequence is TGTGCCAGCAGCTTCCTCGGGGATACGCAGTATTTT.

This clone was counted at least ten times. This chain joins TRBV7-9 and TRBJ2-2; D is possibly TRBD2 (5 bases). The germline V gene has CDR1 SEHNR and CDR2 FQNEAQ (reference sequence). There are 15 residues in the CDR3. The ends were cut back, 2 bases at V and 1 base at J, with 8 bases in the middle. The CDR3 DNA is TGTGCCAGCAGCTTAATCCGGGGGAACACCGGGGAGCTGTTTTTT. This translates into CASSLIRGNTGELFF. Full variable domain (outside the CDR3, taken from reference TRBV7-9 and TRBJ2-2): DTGVSQNPRHKITKRGQNVTFRCDPISEHNRLYWYRQTLGQGPEFLTYFQNEAQLEKSRLLSDRFSAERPKGSFSTLEIQRTEQGDSAMYLCASSLIRGNTGELFFGEGSRLTVL.

In the case of this clone: This may be a read error: a much more frequent sequence differs by one nucleotide. The chain carries TRBV7-9 and TRBJ2-1, with TRBD2 matching 8 bases. The CDR3 runs to 15 residues. The V segment lost 5 bases and the J segment 5 bases; nucleotides outside the gene matches: 8. Per germline, CDR1 SEHNR and CDR2 FQNEAQ (reference sequence). CDR3 in amino acids: CASSHRVLADNEQFF. CDR3 coding DNA: TGTGCCAGCAGCCATAGGGTACTAGCGGACAATGAGCAGTTCTTC.

The gene calls are TRBV28 and TRBJ1-2, with 8 bases identical to TRBD1. The germline V gene has CDR1 MDHEN and CDR2 SYDVKM. The V gene end was trimmed by 5 bases and the J gene end by 5 bases; junction bases not matched to a gene: 4. The CDR3 length is 13 residues. CDR3 DNA sequence: TGTGCCAGCAGTCCTGGACAGGGTTATGGCTACACCTTC. It yields the protein CASSPGQGYGYTF.

This clone was recorded a few times. The chain links TRBV6-5 to TRBJ2-2; D gene unclear. The V end lost 2 bases, the J end lost 13 bases, and 11 bases lay between the germline ends. The germline V gene encodes CDR1 MNHEY and CDR2 SVGAGI. The CDR3 spans 12 residues. In nucleotides, the CDR3 is TGTGCCAGCAGTTACAGAACCGGGTGGCTGTTTTTT. Its translation is CASSYRTGWLFF.

This clone was observed many times. The chain employs TRBV20-1 and TRBJ1-4; TRBD1 matches 8 bases. Per germline, CDR1 DFQATT and CDR2 SNEGSKA (reference sequence). With 0 bases clipped from V and 6 bases from J, the junction kept 3 bases outside the gene matches. The CDR3 extends over 14 amino acids. The DNA of the CDR3 is TGCAGTGCTAGAGAAACAGGGGGTTATGAAAAACTGTTTTTT. Translating it yields CSARETGGYEKLFF.

This clone was recorded at least ten times. This chain uses TRBV12-5 with TRBJ2-7; 9 positions match TRBD1. The ends lost 7 bases at V and 5 bases at J; junction bases unmatched: 27. Germline CDR1 is LGHNT and CDR2 is FRNRAP. CDR3 length: 20 amino acids. This chain's CDR3 is CASDLKRDRESTLSGDEQYF. The CDR3 nucleotides read TGTGCTAGTGACCTGAAACGGGACAGGGAGTCCACCTTGTCGGGGGACGAGCAGTACTTC. The full variable domain, in which reference TRBV12-5 and TRBJ2-7 provide the parts outside the CDR3, is DARVTQTPRHKVTEMGQEVTMRCQPILGHNTVFWYRQTMMQGLELLAYFRNRAPLDDSGMPKDRFSAEMPDATLATLKIQPSEPRDSAVYFCASDLKRDRESTLSGDEQYFGPGTRLTVT.

The CDR3 reads CASSVKGGGPAGTDTQYF. The CDR3 DNA reads as TGTGCCAGCAGCGTAAAAGGAGGGGGACCGGCGGGGACAGATACGCAGTATTTT. The chain is built from TRBV9 and TRBJ2-3, with D possibly being TRBD1 or TRBD2 (6 bases each). Trimming stripped 1 base from V and 3 bases from J, with 21 bases between. CDR3 length: 18 amino acids. CDR1 and CDR2 (germline): SGDLS, YYNGEE. Full variable domain (missing parts from reference TRBV9 and TRBJ2-3): DSGVTQTPKHLITATGQRVTLRCSPRSGDLSVYWYQQSLDQGLQFLIQYYNGEERAKGNILERFSAQQFPDLHSELNLSSLELGDSALYFCASSVKGGGPAGTDTQYFGPGTRLTVL.

This clone showed up many times. This rearrangement joins TRBV10-3 to TRBJ1-2, with D maybe TRBD1 (6 bases). The CDR3 loop spans 15 amino acids. Per germline, CDR1 ENHRY and CDR2 SYGVKD. The V and J ends lost 5 bases and 5 bases respectively, with 18 bases between them. For the CDR3, the DNA is TGTGCCATCAGTTTCGGGGCCCAGGGGACATATGGCTACACCTTC. Translating gives CAISFGAQGTYGYTF.

This clone was seen at least ten times. The chain recombines TRBV11-2 with TRBJ1-1; tentatively, D is TRBD1 (5 bases). V gave up 5 bases and J gave up 5 bases, with 30 bases separating them. Germline V CDR1 and CDR2: SGHAT, FQNNGV. The CDR3 runs 19 residues. CDR3 sequence: CASSQRPGSWRGEGTEAFF. CDR3 sequence (DNA): TGTGCCAGCAGCCAAAGACCGGGTTCTTGGAGGGGAGAGGGGACTGAAGCTTTCTTT.

This clone was observed at least ten times. This sample includes further DNA sequences coding for the same CDR3. This chain uses TRBV4-1 with TRBJ2-6; D is uncertain. V was shortened by 1 base and J by 0 bases, with 7 bases between the two germline ends. This CDR3 has 16 residues. CDR1 and CDR2 (germline): MGHRA, YSYEKL. The CDR3 DNA follows: TGCGCCAGCAGCCAAGTATTTGACTCTGGGGCCAACGTCCTGACTTTC. Translating gives CASSQVFDSGANVLTF.

This clone was seen repeatedly, ten times or more. The rearrangement links TRBV7-2 to TRBJ1-5, with unresolved D. CDR3 length equals 12 residues. Per the germline V gene, CDR1 is SGHTA and CDR2 is FQGNSA. Trimming removed 2 bases from V and 5 bases from J, with 4 bases in between. The CDR3 is CASSLFDQPQHF. CDR3 nucleotide sequence: TGTGCCAGCAGCTTATTCGATCAGCCCCAGCATTTT.

This clone was seen many times. This chain joins TRBV30 and TRBJ1-2; TRBD1 might be the D (6 bases). Trimming cost V 2 bases and J 8 bases, with 18 bases left between them. Germline values: CDR1 GTSNPN, CDR2 SVGIG (reference sequence). This CDR3 contains 14 residues. CDR3: CAWSKGGGPGGYTF. CDR3 DNA: TGTGCCTGGAGTAAAGGGGGGGGACCTGGGGGCTACACCTTC.

This clone was counted many times. Compared with germline, one end of the junction differs, possibly owing to a read error. The V gene is TRBV11-2, the J gene TRBJ2-2; D not resolved. Germline loops: CDR1 SGHAT, CDR2 FQNNGV. This CDR3 is built from 13 residues. The CDR3 bases are TGTGCCAGCAGCTTAGAGAACAGCGGGGAGCTGTTTTTT. It is translated as CASSLENSGELFF.

This clone appeared many times. This sequence joins TRBV5-1 and TRBJ2-1, with TRBD2 matching 7 bases. Looked up from germline, CDR1 is SGHRS and CDR2 is YFSETQ. V gave up 0 bases and J gave up 10 bases; unmatched junction bases: 1. This CDR3 has 12 residues. CDR3 sequence: CASSLGGGEQFF. The CDR3 DNA sequence: TGCGCCAGCAGCTTGGGGGGGGGGGAGCAGTTCTTC.

The table lists this clone with many counts. The V and J genes are TRBV2 and TRBJ2-1; D is unclear. V dropped 8 bases and J dropped 7 bases, with 9 bases sitting between them. The CDR3 length is 11 residues. Germline V lookup: CDR1 SNHLY, CDR2 FYNNEI. The CDR3 loop reads CASSTGNEQFF. In DNA form, the CDR3 reads TGTGCCAGCTCAACCGGGAATGAGCAGTTCTTC.

This clone was counted at least ten times. The chain uses TRBV19 and TRBJ2-1; 8 bases align to TRBD2. V dropped 7 bases and J dropped 9; count of bases not matched to a gene: 11. The CDR3 loop spans 14 amino acids. The germline V gene encodes CDR1 LNHDA and CDR2 SQIVND (reference sequence). The CDR3 reads CASTRPGLVGEQFF. The CDR3 bases are TGTGCCAGTACCCGGCCGGGACTAGTGGGTGAGCAGTTCTTC.

This clone was seen a handful of times. This rearrangement joins TRBV5-1 to TRBJ1-1; tentatively, D is TRBD1 (6 bases). This CDR3 spans 13 amino acids. V lost 4 bases and J lost 5, with 12 bases in between. CDR1 and CDR2 (germline): SGHRS, YFSETQ. In DNA, the CDR3 is TGCGCCAGCAGCACCTCAGGGGAAACTGAAGCTTTCTTT. It encodes CASSTSGETEAFF.

This clone was recorded at least ten times. CDR3 residues: CASSRQSSGNTIYF. CDR3 bases: TGTGCCAGTAGTAGACAGTCCTCTGGAAACACCATATATTTT. V is TRBV19 and J is TRBJ1-3, with a possible D match to TRBD1 (5 bases). The CDR3 has 14 amino acids. Germline loops: CDR1 LNHDA, CDR2 SQIVND (reference sequence). Trimming removed 4 bases from V and 0 bases from J, with 7 bases in between.

There are many counts of this clone. The genes are TRBV30 and TRBJ2-5, with 11 bases matching TRBD2. The CDR3 length is 16 residues. Germline V CDR1 and CDR2: GTSNPN, SVGIG (reference sequence). With 0 bases clipped from V and 5 bases from J, the junction kept 8 bases outside the gene matches. The CDR3, as DNA: TGTGCCTGGAGTGTAGGGGTAGCGGGAGGGCCGGAGACCCAGTACTTC. Translation gives CAWSVGVAGGPETQYF.